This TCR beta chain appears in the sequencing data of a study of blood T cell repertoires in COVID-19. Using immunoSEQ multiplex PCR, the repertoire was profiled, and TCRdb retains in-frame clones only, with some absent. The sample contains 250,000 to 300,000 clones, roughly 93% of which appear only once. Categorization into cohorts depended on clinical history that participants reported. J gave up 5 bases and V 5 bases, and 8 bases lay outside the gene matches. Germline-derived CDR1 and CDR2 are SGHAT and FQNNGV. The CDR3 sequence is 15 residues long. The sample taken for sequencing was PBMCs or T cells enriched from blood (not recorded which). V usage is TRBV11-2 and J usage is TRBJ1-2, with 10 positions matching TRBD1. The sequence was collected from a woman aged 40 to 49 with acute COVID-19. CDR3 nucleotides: TGTGCCAGCAGCCCAAGGACAGGGGGATGGTATGGCTACACCTTC. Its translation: CASSPRTGGWYGYTF.